Each of the 3 T cell receptor beta chains below was sequenced from the same sample in a study of human T cells and chemical hapten exposure. MiXCR, applied by TCRdb to the RACE reads, yields one record per CDR3 protein. The data show 60,000 or so distinct CDR3 sequences, more than 7.5% seen once. Time point of the sample: pre-sensitization, week 0. As to treatment: therapeutic diphenylcyclopropenone sensitization with weekly scalp DPC. The material was whole blood, obtained in connection with sensitization to the hapten diphenylcyclopropenone (DPC). Source of these receptors: a man aged 35 to 55 with alopecia areata. Some clones in this sample may be carry-over from other donors' samples.

This chain links TRBV7-2 with TRBJ1-1; D is uncertain. CDR3 length: 11 amino acids. CDR1 and CDR2 from the germline V gene are SGHTA and FQGNSA. Between the trimmed V and J ends, which lost 5 bases and 7 bases, there was a span of 8 bases. The CDR3 here is CASSIDLEAFF. CDR3 bases: TGTGCCAGCAGCATAGACCTTGAAGCTTTCTTT.

The chain joins TRBV11-2 to TRBJ2-6, with TRBD1 identical over 9 bases. Trimming at V came to 5 bases and at J to 0 bases, leaving 8 bases not matched to a gene. From germline, CDR1 is SGHAT and CDR2 FQNNGV. CDR3 size: 18 residues. The CDR3 DNA sequence: TGTGCCAGCAGCCCGCACAGGGGGCGCCCCTCTGGGGCCAACGTCCTGACTTTC. Translated, it gives CASSPHRGRPSGANVLTF.

The chain uses TRBV30 and TRBJ2-5; the D gene is possibly TRBD1 (6 bases). The germline CDR1 and CDR2 sequences are GTSNPN and SVGIG (reference sequence). Trimming removed 3 bases from V and 4 bases from J, with 9 bases in between. The CDR3 extends over 12 amino acids. The CDR3 spells CAWRDSGETQYF. The DNA for the CDR3 is TGTGCCTGGAGGGACAGCGGAGAGACCCAGTACTTC.